Shown below are 23 T cell receptor beta chains from a single sample sequenced in a study of T cell responses to AZD1222 COVID-19 vaccine. Clones were read by immunoSEQ multiplex PCR, and TCRdb kept only the in-frame ones, dropping some. Among about 160,000 clones listed, more than 80% were seen once. This material consisted of peripheral blood, taken 28 days after the second AZD1222 dose. The receptors were gathered from an adult who received the AZD1222 COVID-19 vaccine.

This sequence joins TRBV6-5 and TRBJ1-2; the D is unclear. The germline V gene encodes CDR1 MNHEY and CDR2 SVGAGI. The CDR3 has 12 amino acids. Deletions cut 8 bases from V and 2 bases from J, with 9 bases between. The CDR3 nucleotides are TGTGCCAGCTCGGAGGGCAACTATGGCTACACCTTC. Protein product: CASSEGNYGYTF.

This chain uses TRBV19 with TRBJ1-5, with a possible D match to TRBD1 (6 bases). Between the trimmed V and J ends, which lost 1 base and 3 bases, there was a span of 13 bases. Germline lookup yields CDR1 LNHDA and CDR2 SQIVND (reference sequence). The CDR3 is 16 amino acids. Written as DNA, the CDR3 is TGTGCCAGTAGTATAGCTGCAACGGGGGCCAATCAGCCCCAGCATTTT. Translating it yields CASSIAATGANQPQHF.

J is TRBJ1-4 and V is TRBV2; weak D call: TRBD1 (5 bases). This CDR3 comprises 13 residues. The germline CDR1 and CDR2 sequences are SNHLY and FYNNEI. Trimming removed 6 bases at V and 5 bases at J, with 10 bases between. The CDR3 sequence: CASRGLGNEKLFF. Written as DNA, the CDR3 is TGTGCCAGCAGGGGACTGGGGAATGAAAAACTGTTTTTT.

The chain recombines TRBV7-9 with TRBJ2-5, with 8 bases matching TRBD2. This CDR3 region has 18 residues. The V gene end was trimmed by 3 bases and the J gene end by 2 bases; junction bases not matched to a gene: 14. Germline V gene data show CDR1 as SEHNR and CDR2 as FQNEAQ (reference sequence). This CDR3 reads CASSFPSSGRGGQETQYF. The CDR3 nucleotides are TGTGCCAGCAGCTTTCCGTCTAGCGGGCGAGGGGGTCAAGAGACCCAGTACTTC.

This sequence joins TRBV20-1 and TRBJ1-4, with unresolved D. The CDR3 sequence is 11 residues long. CDR1 DFQATT and CDR2 SNEGSKA come from the germline V gene (reference sequence). CDR3 nucleotides: TGCGGAGGGATTTTAAATGAAAAACTGTTTTTT. The encoded protein is CGGILNEKLFF.

The V call is TRBV5-1, the J call TRBJ1-2; D not certain. The CDR3 is 14 amino acids. Germline V gene sequence: CDR1 SGHRS, CDR2 YFSETQ. The ends were cut back, 4 bases at V and 3 bases at J, with 13 bases in the middle. Here the CDR3 reads CASSERASDYGYTF. CDR3 in DNA: TGCGCCAGCAGCGAGCGAGCATCTGACTATGGCTACACCTTC.

This clone is a singleton in its sample. J is TRBJ1-2 and V is TRBV19; D is unclear. CDR3 size: 12 residues. Between the trimmed V and J ends, which lost 3 bases and 2 bases, there was a span of 4 bases. Germline V gives CDR1 LNHDA, CDR2 SQIVND (reference sequence). The CDR3 DNA reads as TGTGCCAGTAGTATTTACAACTATGGCTACACCTTC. Protein product: CASSIYNYGYTF.

The chain carries TRBV19 and TRBJ2-1; tentative D call: TRBD1 (6 bases). CDR1 and CDR2 from the germline V gene are LNHDA and SQIVND (reference sequence). The CDR3 is made up of 14 amino acids. V lost 8 bases and J lost 7, with 18 bases in between. The CDR3 DNA reads as TGTGCCAGTGTGGCCGGCAAAGGGGGTAATGAGCAGTTCTTC. This codes for CASVAGKGGNEQFF.

The V and J genes are TRBV25-1 and TRBJ2-1, with 7 bases identical to TRBD2. CDR1 is MGHDK, CDR2 SYGVNS, per germline. The CDR3 contains 13 residues. V shed 5 bases and J 7 bases; nucleotides not matched to a gene: 5. CDR3: CASSRDYLNEQFF. The CDR3 bases are TGTGCCAGCAGTCGGGACTACTTAAATGAGCAGTTCTTC. Full variable domain (rest looked up from reference TRBV25-1 and TRBJ2-1): EADIYQTPRYLVIGTGKKITLECSQTMGHDKMYWYQQDPGMELHLIHYSYGVNSTEKGDLSSESTVSRIRTEHFPLTLESARPSHTSQYLCASSRDYLNEQFFGPGTRLTVL.

J is TRBJ1-2 and V is TRBV6-1; no clear D. Germline V lookup: CDR1 MNHNS, CDR2 SASEGT. The CDR3 length is 16 residues. V was trimmed by 1 base and J by 0 bases, leaving 12 bases between them. CDR3 region: CASSEGPGRPNYGYTF. In nucleotides, the CDR3 is TGTGCCAGCAGTGAAGGGCCAGGCAGACCTAACTATGGCTACACCTTC.

This clone appeared once. V is TRBV5-5 and J is TRBJ2-7, with TRBD1 matching 8 bases. The CDR3 is made up of 15 amino acids. The ends lost 4 bases at V and 6 bases at J; junction bases unmatched: 12. Per the germline V gene, CDR1 is SGHKS and CDR2 is YYEKEE (reference sequence). The CDR3 DNA is TGTGCCAGCAGCGAATGGACAGGGATGGCCGGCGAGCAGTACTTC. Protein sequence: CASSEWTGMAGEQYF.

The chain is built from TRBV21-1 and TRBJ1-5. TRBV21-1 is a pseudogene. The CDR3 totals 14 residues. The CDR3 nucleotides read TGTGCCAGCAGCAAATGTGTGAGAGGTAAGCCCCAGCATTTT. It encodes CASSKCVRGKPQHF.

The chain carries TRBV29-1 and TRBJ1-1, with D maybe TRBD1 (5 bases). Germline CDR1 reads SQVTM; CDR2 reads ANQGSEA. Trimming shortened V by 7 bases and J by 4 bases, and 7 bases separated the two germline ends. CDR3 length: 10 residues. The CDR3 region has the DNA TGCAGCGCGGGGCTCACTGAAGCTTTCTTT. This codes for CSAGLTEAFF.

The gene calls are TRBV5-4 and TRBJ1-1, with 7 bases lining up with TRBD1. Trimming cost V 4 bases and J 0 bases; bases outside gene matches: 6. Germline loops: CDR1 SGHNT, CDR2 YYREEE (reference sequence). There are 15 residues in the CDR3. The chain's CDR3 is CASSEGTAMNTEAFF. Here the CDR3 DNA reads TGTGCCAGCAGCGAAGGGACAGCCATGAACACTGAAGCTTTCTTT.

V and J are TRBV5-6 and TRBJ1-3; tentative D call: TRBD1 (5 bases). V was shortened by 0 bases and J by 1 base, with 11 bases between the two germline ends. The CDR3 runs 16 residues. Per the germline V gene, CDR1 is SGHDT and CDR2 is YYEEEE. For the CDR3, the DNA is TGTGCCAGCAGCTTGGCCCTCGGGGGTTCTGGAAACACCATATATTTT. The encoded protein is CASSLALGGSGNTIYF.

The rearrangement links TRBV11-1 to TRBJ2-1, with no clear D. This CDR3 contains 16 residues. Trimming left V 0 bases short and J 0 bases short, with 9 bases between. Germline-derived CDR1 and CDR2 are SGHAT and FQDESV (reference sequence). CDR3 sequence reads: CASSLASLLSYNEQFF. The CDR3 nucleotides are TGTGCCAGCAGCTTAGCGAGCCTCCTCTCCTACAATGAGCAGTTCTTC.

The V gene is TRBV7-8, the J gene TRBJ1-5; 9 nucleotides agree with TRBD1. Per the germline V gene, CDR1 is SGHVS and CDR2 is FQNEAQ. V shed 3 bases and J 3 bases; nucleotides not matched to a gene: 3. CDR3 length: 15 amino acids. The CDR3 protein is CASSLGQGYNQPQHF. In DNA form, the CDR3 reads TGTGCCAGCAGCTTGGGACAGGGCTACAATCAGCCCCAGCATTTT.

DNA for the CDR3: TGTGCCAGCAGCTTCGGCGAGAGGGGAGAAGAGACCCAGTACTTC. It yields the protein CASSFGERGEETQYF. The chain recombines TRBV7-9 with TRBJ2-5, with D perhaps given as TRBD1 or TRBD2 (5 bases each). The CDR3 consists of 15 residues. The germline V gene encodes CDR1 SEHNR and CDR2 FQNEAQ (reference sequence). Trimming cost V 3 bases and J 3 bases, with 14 bases left between them.

The chain joins TRBV18 to TRBJ1-4; 8 bases align to TRBD1. The ends lost 3 bases at V and 7 bases at J; junction bases unmatched: 4. The CDR3 has 14 amino acids. Germline V gives CDR1 KGHSH, CDR2 LQKENI. The CDR3 DNA sequence: TGTGCCAGCTCACCCAGGGGGCAAGGTGAAAAACTGTTTTTT. It specifies CASSPRGQGEKLFF.

The rearrangement uses TRBV3-1 (or the pseudogene TRBV3-2) and TRBJ2-7; D might be TRBD1 (5 bases). Germline V lookup: CDR1 LGHDT, CDR2 YNNKEL (reference sequence). Trimming left V 1 base short and J 6 bases short, with 16 bases between. CDR3 length: 15 residues. Here the CDR3 DNA reads TGTGCCAGCAGCCAAGGTTTCGACATCCAGGGCGAGCAGTACTTC. Translation: CASSQGFDIQGEQYF.

This clone was detected only once. The chain carries TRBV7-9 and TRBJ2-5; no clear D. The CDR3 totals 14 residues. Deletions cut 3 bases from V and 5 bases from J, with 13 bases between. CDR1 SEHNR and CDR2 FQNEAQ come from the germline V gene (reference sequence). In DNA form, the CDR3 reads TGTGCCAGCAGCTTTGACGGATATGATGAGACCCAGTACTTC. Translating gives CASSFDGYDETQYF.

The rearrangement uses TRBV10-1 and TRBJ2-2; D is possibly TRBD2 (5 bases). Germline CDR1 and CDR2: WNHNN and SYGVQD (reference sequence). This CDR3 comprises 15 residues. The V end was cut by 2 bases, the J end by 0 bases, with 7 bases between. CDR3 protein: CASSEILANTGELFF. The CDR3 region has the DNA TGCGCCAGCAGTGAGATACTAGCGAACACCGGGGAGCTGTTTTTT.

The V call is TRBV11-2, the J call TRBJ2-1, with D possibly called TRBD1 or TRBD2 (5 bases each). The V and J ends lost 6 bases and 6 bases respectively, with 18 bases between them. From germline, CDR1 is SGHAT and CDR2 FQNNGV. The CDR3 loop spans 15 amino acids. Written as DNA, the CDR3 is TGTGCCAGCAGAGAAACCGGGACCTCCCTCAATGAGCAGTTCTTC. Translating it yields CASRETGTSLNEQFF.